Following are 29 T cell receptor beta chains from one sample sequenced in a study of cytomegalovirus exposure and HLA in healthy donors. 60 Vbeta and 13 Jbeta primers were used in PCR. TCRdb keeps only in-frame clones here, not all; method: immunoSEQ multiplex PCR. Of about 150,000 clones detected, roughly 75% appear once; the ten largest clones hold approximately 1.4%. What was sequenced was PBMCs. The receptors here all came from a man between 18 and 29 years old in good health and CMV-seronegative.

This clone has only one observation. The rearrangement joins TRBV6-6 to TRBJ2-2; no clear D gene. In germline, CDR1 is MNHNY, CDR2 SVGAGI (reference sequence). Deletions cut 2 bases from V and 7 bases from J, with 14 bases between. The CDR3 covers 15 residues. CDR3 bases: TGTGCCAGCAGTTACGTGGCTAGAGTTGTCGGGGAGCTGTTTTTT. It is translated as CASSYVARVVGELFF.

The chain links TRBV21-1 to TRBJ1-2; whether TRBD1, the table's D call, matches the DNA was not checked. TRBV21-1 corresponds to a pseudogene. The CDR3 spans 14 residues. The CDR3 coding sequence is TGTGCCAGCAGCGCAGGGCCCGCTAACTATGGCTACACCTTC. It encodes CASSAGPANYGYTF.

The table lists this clone with a few counts. The chain has TRBV2 and TRBJ2-7, with a possible D match to TRBD2 (5 bases). The germline CDR1 and CDR2 sequences are SNHLY and FYNNEI. The CDR3 totals 12 residues. Trimming left V 5 bases short and J 3 bases short, with 8 bases between. The CDR3 DNA sequence: TGTGCCAGCAGTCTAGCAAACTACGAGCAGTACTTC. It encodes CASSLANYEQYF. Combining the CDR3 with reference TRBV2 and TRBJ2-7 gives the whole variable domain EPEVTQTPSHQVTQMGQEVILRCVPISNHLYFYWYRQILGQKVEFLVSFYNNEISEKSEIFDDQFSVERPDGSNFTLKIRSTKLEDSAMYFCASSLANYEQYFGPGTRLTVT.

V is TRBV6-5 and J is TRBJ2-7; perhaps TRBD2 as D (6 bases). Germline loops: CDR1 MNHEY, CDR2 SVGAGI. This CDR3 comprises 15 residues. Trimming shortened V by 1 base and J by 6 bases, and 16 bases separated the two germline ends. CDR3 loop: CASSYLLGGGGEQYF. Written as DNA, the CDR3 is TGTGCCAGCAGTTACTTACTCGGGGGTGGGGGCGAGCAGTACTTC.

CDR3 sequence (DNA): TGTGCCCCCGAAAGGGCCCTGGAGGGGAACACTGAAGCTTTCTTT. Its translation is CAPERALEGNTEAFF. V usage is TRBV25-1 and J usage is TRBJ1-1, with D unclear. The V gene's germline CDR1 is MGHDK and CDR2 SYGVNS. Between the trimmed V and J ends, which lost 11 bases and 1 base, there was a span of 20 bases. There are 15 residues in the CDR3.

The V gene is TRBV18, the J gene TRBJ1-5; D is unclear. This CDR3 is built from 14 residues. Trimming cost V 6 bases and J 0 bases, with 9 bases left between them. Germline V gene data show CDR1 as KGHSH and CDR2 as LQKENI. The CDR3 reads CASSGSDSNQPQHF. In DNA form, the CDR3 reads TGTGCCAGCTCCGGTTCCGATAGCAATCAGCCCCAGCATTTT.

The chain combines TRBV10-3 with TRBJ2-1, with 12 bases lining up with TRBD2. This CDR3 comprises 17 residues. CDR1 is ENHRY and CDR2 is SYGVKD in the germline V gene. Trimming cost V 2 bases and J 6 bases; bases outside gene matches: 8. CDR3: CAISETLAGGPFNEQFF. DNA for the CDR3: TGTGCCATCAGTGAGACACTAGCGGGGGGTCCCTTCAATGAGCAGTTCTTC.

This chain uses TRBV7-2 with TRBJ2-7, with TRBD2 as a possible D gene (5 bases). This CDR3 region has 14 residues. Trimming shortened V by 8 bases and J by 5 bases, and 19 bases separated the two germline ends. From germline, CDR1 is SGHTA and CDR2 FQGNSA. The CDR3 reads CASRGSPPHHEQYF. CDR3 bases: TGTGCCAGCCGGGGTAGCCCACCCCACCACGAGCAGTACTTC.

V gene TRBV11-2 combines with J gene TRBJ1-3; D call uncertain. The CDR3 spans 12 residues. Germline CDR1 and CDR2: SGHAT and FQNNGV. V was clipped by 0 bases and J by 10 bases, with 7 bases between them. In nucleotides, the CDR3 is TGTGCCAGCAGCTTAGATAGAGTAACCATATATTTT. This sequence encodes CASSLDRVTIYF.

This clone was observed a handful of times. The V call is TRBV6-6, the J call TRBJ2-7, with 10 positions matching TRBD2. The germline CDR1 and CDR2 sequences are MNHNY and SVGAGI (reference sequence). Unmatched junction bases numbered 7, after V lost 2 bases and J lost 6 bases. The CDR3 runs 15 residues. The CDR3 spells CASSYTTSGIGEQYF. CDR3 DNA sequence: TGTGCCAGCAGTTACACAACTAGCGGGATCGGCGAGCAGTACTTC.

V and J are TRBV5-6 and TRBJ2-1; 7 nucleotides agree with TRBD1. The CDR3 is made up of 15 amino acids. Per germline, CDR1 SGHDT and CDR2 YYEEEE. Trimming removed 4 bases from V and 2 bases from J; junction bases left unmatched: 6. CDR3 residues: CASSPLGTAYNEQFF. CDR3 DNA: TGTGCCAGCAGCCCCCTAGGGACAGCCTACAATGAGCAGTTCTTC.

This rearrangement joins TRBV30 to TRBJ2-5; TRBD1 agrees at 11 bases. The end of the DNA fits TRBJ2-7 better, so the J call may be wrong. The CDR3 is made up of 13 amino acids. Germline V gene lookup returns CDR1 GTSNPN and CDR2 SVGIG (reference sequence). CDR3 nucleotide sequence: TGTGCCTGGACCGAGGGACAGGGGGACGAGCAGTACTTC. It specifies CAWTEGQGDEQYF.

The rearrangement uses TRBV18 and TRBJ2-7; TRBD2 might be the D (6 bases). Germline V gene sequence: CDR1 KGHSH, CDR2 LQKENI. V was pared by 0 bases and J by 4 bases, with 19 bases between. The CDR3 totals 17 residues. In DNA form, the CDR3 reads TGTGCCAGCTCACCACCCTCCTCTAGGAGGGCCAAGTACGAGCAGTACTTC. Translated: CASSPPSSRRAKYEQYF.

The rearrangement uses TRBV27 and TRBJ2-3; tentatively, D is TRBD1 (5 bases). The CDR3 spans 18 residues. Trimming left V 1 base short and J 0 bases short, with 17 bases between. From germline, CDR1 is MNHEY and CDR2 SMNVEV (reference sequence). This chain's CDR3 is CASSLWGRYRTSTDTQYF. The CDR3 DNA reads TGTGCCAGCAGTTTATGGGGCCGGTACCGTACTAGCACAGATACGCAGTATTTT.

The chain combines TRBV6-1 with TRBJ2-2, with 10 nucleotides matching TRBD2. Germline V gene sequence: CDR1 MNHNS, CDR2 SASEGT. V lost 7 bases, J lost 6 bases, and 8 bases stayed unmatched. The CDR3 is 15 residues long. The CDR3 reads CASTPGLAHPGELFF. The CDR3 DNA is TGTGCCAGCACACCGGGACTAGCGCATCCCGGGGAGCTGTTTTTT.

The chain uses TRBV18 and TRBJ2-5, with TRBD1 identical over 9 bases. Germline lookup yields CDR1 KGHSH and CDR2 LQKENI. This CDR3 spans 15 amino acids. V gave up 3 bases and J gave up 1 base; unmatched junction bases: 3. The CDR3 loop is CASSPTTGGQETQYF. Written as DNA, the CDR3 is TGTGCCAGCTCACCCACGACAGGGGGCCAAGAGACCCAGTACTTC.

The V and J genes are TRBV7-2 and TRBJ1-1; the D is unclear. Deletions cut 4 bases from V and 1 base from J, with 16 bases between. The V gene's germline CDR1 is SGHTA and CDR2 FQGNSA. This CDR3 is built from 16 residues. CDR3 amino acids: CASSSSWRVSNTEAFF. CDR3 nucleotide sequence: TGTGCCAGCAGCTCGAGCTGGAGGGTGTCGAACACTGAAGCTTTCTTT. The variable domain in full, with the rest retrieved from reference TRBV7-2 and TRBJ1-1, is GAGVSQSPSNKVTEKGKDVELRCDPISGHTALYWYRQSLGQGLEFLIYFQGNSAPDKSGLPSDRFSAERTGGSVSTLTIQRTQQEDSAVYLCASSSSWRVSNTEAFFGQGTRLTVV.

The V call is TRBV7-9, the J call TRBJ1-2; tentative D call: TRBD1 (5 bases). V was clipped by 5 bases and J by 8 bases, with 6 bases between them. Germline assignment: CDR1 SEHNR and CDR2 FQNEAQ (reference sequence). There are 10 residues in the CDR3. CDR3 DNA sequence: TGTGCCAGCAGCCCAGGGGGCTACACCTTC. Its protein is CASSPGGYTF.

V is TRBV18 and J is TRBJ2-1; D ambiguous. This CDR3 region has 14 residues. V lost 1 base and J 2 bases, leaving 6 bases between the germline ends. Germline V gene lookup returns CDR1 KGHSH and CDR2 LQKENI. Here the CDR3 reads CASSPRSTYNEQFF. For the CDR3, the DNA is TGTGCCAGCTCACCACGTTCTACCTACAATGAGCAGTTCTTC.

This rearrangement joins TRBV4-3 to TRBJ1-1; a weak D match, TRBD1 (6 bases). The CDR3 consists of 15 residues. V lost 4 bases and J lost 7, with 19 bases in between. CDR1 and CDR2 (germline): LGHNA, YSLEER. In nucleotides, the CDR3 is TGCGCCAGCAGCCGGGCGGTCGGGGGGCACGTTGAAGCTTTCTTT. Its protein is CASSRAVGGHVEAFF.

The V call is TRBV11-2, the J call TRBJ2-7, with 7 positions matching TRBD2. The CDR3 consists of 13 residues. CDR1 is SGHAT, CDR2 FQNNGV, per germline. Trimming cost V 6 bases and J 4 bases; bases outside gene matches: 6. CDR3 bases: TGTGCCAGCAGAGCGGGACTCCAATACGAGCAGTACTTC. Translation: CASRAGLQYEQYF. Complete variable domain (other parts from reference TRBV11-2 and TRBJ2-7): EAGVAQSPRYKIIEKRQSVAFWCNPISGHATLYWYQQILGQGPKLLIQFQNNGVVDDSQLPKDRFSAERLKGVDSTLKIQPAKLEDSAVYLCASRAGLQYEQYFGPGTRLTVT.

This chain connects TRBV27 to TRBJ2-4; 7 bases agree with TRBD1. The CDR3 totals 16 residues. CDR1 is MNHEY, CDR2 SMNVEV, per germline (reference sequence). Trimming at V came to 4 bases and at J to 2 bases, leaving 8 bases not matched to a gene. DNA for the CDR3: TGTGCCAGCAGTTCCTGGACAGGAGAAACCAAAAACATTCAGTACTTC. Residues: CASSSWTGETKNIQYF.

This clone occurred a few times. This chain joins TRBV15 and TRBJ2-5; 8 bases match TRBD1. The germline gives CDR1 LNHNV, CDR2 YYDKDF (reference sequence). The V and J ends lost 2 bases and 2 bases, in that order; junction bases with no gene match: 10. CDR3 length equals 17 residues. The DNA of the CDR3 is TGTGCCACCAGCAGACAAAGCTGGTACAGGGGGCAAGAGACCCAGTACTTC. Its translation: CATSRQSWYRGQETQYF.

The chain is built from TRBV29-1 and TRBJ2-7; 13 bases match TRBD2. Germline V gives CDR1 SQVTM, CDR2 ANQGSEA. This CDR3 comprises 14 residues. The V segment lost 7 bases and the J segment 6 bases; nucleotides outside the gene matches: 9. CDR3 sequence: CSASGLAGVPEQYF. CDR3 sequence (DNA): TGCAGCGCCAGCGGACTAGCGGGAGTCCCCGAGCAGTACTTC.

The V gene is TRBV5-1, the J gene TRBJ2-3; D is ambiguous. Trimming shortened V by 1 base and J by 2 bases, and 11 bases separated the two germline ends. Germline lookup yields CDR1 SGHRS and CDR2 YFSETQ. The CDR3 spans 15 residues. CDR3 sequence: CASSLQTPSTDTQYF. The CDR3 nucleotides are TGCGCCAGCAGCTTGCAGACTCCTTCCACAGATACGCAGTATTTT.

This clone was recorded once. The CDR3 sequence: CASSLLASDGYTF. CDR3 sequence (DNA): TGTGCCAGCAGTTTATTGGCTTCAGATGGCTACACCTTC. The V call is TRBV28, the J call TRBJ1-2; D is ambiguous. CDR3 length equals 13 residues. V was trimmed by 1 base and J by 6 bases, leaving 9 bases between them. Germline V gene sequence: CDR1 MDHEN, CDR2 SYDVKM.

The chain has TRBV21-1 and TRBJ2-4; the table's D call, TRBD2, was not checked against the DNA. TRBV21-1 is described as a pseudogene. The CDR3 length is 14 residues. CDR3 sequence (DNA): TGTGCCAGCAGCAAAGAGAGCGGACAAAACATTCAGTACTTC. Encoded protein: CASSKESGQNIQYF.

This clone has a handful of counts. This rearrangement joins TRBV19 to TRBJ2-5; D is uncertain. CDR1 LNHDA and CDR2 SQIVND come from the germline V gene (reference sequence). V was pared by 4 bases and J by 1 base, with 7 bases between. The CDR3 consists of 13 residues. Here the CDR3 DNA reads TGTGCCAGTAGTAGGGCGTTCCAAGAGACCCAGTACTTC. As protein: CASSRAFQETQYF.

V usage is TRBV28 and J usage is TRBJ1-5; 11 bases are a match to TRBD1. The CDR3 extends over 16 amino acids. CDR1 is MDHEN and CDR2 is SYDVKM in the germline V gene. J was trimmed by 4 bases and V by 5 bases; bases with no gene match: 7. CDR3 sequence (DNA): TGTGCCAGCAGTCTAGGGACAGGGGGAGAGAATCAGCCCCAGCATTTT. Amino acid sequence: CASSLGTGGENQPQHF.